A selection of T cell receptor beta chains follows, all from one sample in a study of T-cell memory formation after mild COVID-19. TCRdb passed the 5' RACE reads through MiXCR, listing each CDR3 protein once. The sample lists under 700,000 distinct CDR3 sequences; about 20% were seen once. Source material: PBMCs or a T cell subset sorted from them (not recorded which). These receptor sequences come from an adult woman who had mild COVID-19 (a few samples of this study predate the infection). Cell type and time point are not known. Each CDR3 is given with its conserved first and last residue. D genes are given only for firm matches. The size entry is marked missing in some rows and otherwise reads once, few, many or a size class.

abundance,j_gene,v_gene,d_gene,CDR3aa,CDR3nt
few,TRBJ2-2,TRBV7-2,TRBD2,CASSLGGTSGGELFF,TGTGCCAGCAGCTTAGGGGGGACTAGCGGCGGGGAGCTGTTTTTT
-,TRBJ2-1,TRBV12-3/TRBV12-4,-,CASAPGSSYNEQFF,TGTGCCAGTGCCCCCGGTAGCTCCTACAATGAGCAGTTCTTC
few,TRBJ1-3,TRBV6-5,-,CASTQGTGNTIYF,TGTGCCAGCACCCAGGGTACTGGAAACACCATATATTTT
few,TRBJ2-2,TRBV5-1,TRBD2,CASSMGGTTNTGELFF,TGCGCCAGCAGCATGGGGGGGACCACGAACACCGGGGAGCTGTTTTTT
-,TRBJ2-1,TRBV18,-,CASSPYRTVEQFF,TGTGCCAGCTCACCTTATCGGACCGTCGAGCAGTTCTTC
-,TRBJ2-2,TRBV27,TRBD2,CASSSAGAGKGELFF,TGTGCCAGCAGTTCCGCCGGAGCGGGGAAGGGGGAGCTGTTTTTT
-,TRBJ2-5,TRBV24-1,-,CATSDYQGGTQYF,TGTGCCACCAGTGATTACCAAGGGGGGACCCAGTACTTC
many,TRBJ2-1,TRBV3-1,-,CASSQGGGQSYNEQFF,TGTGCCAGCAGCCAAGGCGGGGGCCAATCCTACAATGAGCAGTTCTTC
-,TRBJ2-1,TRBV7-2,-,CASSRQGLEQFF,TGTGCCAGCAGCAGGCAGGGCCTTGAGCAGTTCTTC
-,TRBJ2-1,TRBV4-2,-,CASSQLLSSPTIGEQFF,TGTGCCAGCAGCCAACTGCTTTCTTCGCCAACGATTGGAGAGCAGTTCTTC
-,TRBJ2-3,TRBV10-3,-,CAIGERHEGGFQYF,TGTGCCATCGGTGAGAGGCACGAGGGTGGGTTCCAGTATTTT
few,TRBJ2-3,TRBV29-1,-,CSVEVSLRTDTQYF,TGCAGCGTTGAAGTGAGCCTTCGCACAGATACGCAGTATTTT
few,TRBJ2-3,TRBV7-9,TRBD1,CASSQQGRTQYF,TGTGCCAGCAGCCAACAGGGGCGTACGCAGTATTTT
-,TRBJ2-3,TRBV18,TRBD1,CASSPLPTGTSTDTQYF,TGTGCCAGCTCACCGCTACCGACAGGGACCAGCACAGATACGCAGTATTTT
few,TRBJ2-5,TRBV12-3/TRBV12-4,-,CASSLGYREETQYF,TGTGCCAGCAGTTTAGGGTATCGAGAAGAGACCCAGTACTTC
-,TRBJ2-2,TRBV2,TRBD1,CASSEGTDGELFF,TGTGCCAGCAGCGAAGGGACAGACGGGGAGCTGTTTTTT
many,TRBJ2-5,TRBV7-2,-,CASSLDRFQETQYF,TGTGCCAGCAGCTTAGACAGATTCCAAGAGACCCAGTACTTC
-,TRBJ2-3,TRBV6-5,-,CASSYSPLPTSTDTQYF,TGTGCCAGCAGTTACTCCCCTCTGCCAACGAGCACAGATACGCAGTATTTT
-,TRBJ2-5,TRBV6-6,TRBD1,CASSLDRLGWETQYF,TGTGCCAGCAGCCTGGACAGGCTAGGGTGGGAGACCCAGTACTTC
few,TRBJ2-4,TRBV6-5,-,CASTNPSTANIQYF,TGTGCCAGCACCAACCCTTCGACAGCAAACATTCAGTACTTC
few,TRBJ2-1,TRBV24-1,TRBD2,CATSDFGGAHEQFF,TGTGCCACCAGTGATTTCGGGGGGGCCCATGAGCAGTTCTTC
many,TRBJ2-5,TRBV12-3/TRBV12-4,TRBD1,CASSLAQGSHQETQYF,TGTGCCAGCAGTTTAGCACAGGGGAGCCACCAAGAGACCCAGTACTTC
-,TRBJ1-5,TRBV12-3/TRBV12-4,TRBD1,CASSLGTGGYQPQHF,TGTGCCAGCAGTTTGGGGACAGGGGGTTATCAGCCCCAGCATTTT
-,TRBJ2-5,TRBV5-6,-,CASSLESEGYQETQYF,TGTGCCAGCAGCTTGGAGTCGGAGGGGTACCAAGAGACCCAGTACTTC
many,TRBJ2-5,TRBV14,TRBD1,CASSQLGQGKETQYF,TGTGCCAGCAGCCAACTGGGACAGGGGAAAGAGACCCAGTACTTC
many,TRBJ2-3,TRBV5-1,-,CASSLDTDTQYF,TGCGCCAGCAGCTTGGATACAGATACGCAGTATTTT
few,TRBJ2-3,TRBV7-9,-,CASTRVQDTQYF,TGTGCCAGCACCAGGGTCCAAGATACGCAGTATTTT
-,TRBJ2-3,TRBV25-1,TRBD2,CASSEYGAGSGDTQYF,TGTGCCAGCAGTGAATATGGAGCGGGATCGGGAGATACGCAGTATTTT
few,TRBJ2-4,TRBV7-6,TRBD1,CASSLATGTGDQYF,TGTGCCAGCAGCTTAGCCACCGGGACAGGGGATCAGTACTTC
-,TRBJ2-3,TRBV4-1,-,CASSTGSVLDTQYF,TGCGCCAGCAGCACAGGGTCAGTTTTAGATACGCAGTATTTT
-,TRBJ1-6,TRBV30,-,CAWSEQYNSPLHF,TGTGCCTGGAGTGAGCAATACAATTCACCCCTCCACTTT
few,TRBJ2-2,TRBV5-1,-,CASSLNSANTGELFF,TGCGCCAGCAGCTTGAACAGTGCGAACACCGGGGAGCTGTTTTTT
-,TRBJ2-5,TRBV15,-,CATSGDQQGRETQYF,TGTGCCACCAGCGGAGACCAACAGGGTCGGGAGACCCAGTACTTC
-,TRBJ1-5,TRBV2,-,CASSSGVRQPQHF,TGTGCCAGCAGTAGCGGGGTAAGGCAGCCCCAGCATTTT
few,TRBJ1-1,TRBV7-9,-,CASSAQTGHTEAFF,TGTGCCAGCAGCGCACAGACAGGCCACACTGAAGCTTTCTTT
-,TRBJ2-7,TRBV20-1,TRBD2,CSAKPREGLYEQYF,TGCAGTGCTAAGCCCCGGGAGGGCCTCTACGAGCAGTACTTC
few,TRBJ1-1,TRBV6-2/TRBV6-3,-,CASSYVVNTEAFF,TGTGCCAGCAGTTACGTGGTGAACACTGAAGCTTTCTTT
many,TRBJ2-1,TRBV5-1,TRBD2,CASSLRTSGEEQFF,TGCGCCAGCAGCCTTAGGACTAGCGGAGAAGAGCAGTTCTTC
-,TRBJ2-4,TRBV7-2,-,CASSLGFVAKETQYF,TGTGCCAGCAGCTTAGGCTTTGTGGCCAAAGAAACTCAGTACTTC
few,TRBJ2-1,TRBV7-8,-,CASSYVDSGDFYNEQFF,TGTGCCAGCAGCTACGTCGATAGCGGTGATTTCTACAATGAGCAGTTCTTC
once,TRBJ2-3,TRBV6-5,TRBD1,CASRYDRGILNTQYF,TGTGCCAGCAGATATGACAGGGGGATTCTAAATACGCAGTATTTT
few,TRBJ2-5,TRBV7-9,TRBD2,CASSPSGRGRETQYF,TGTGCCAGCAGCCCTAGCGGGAGAGGTAGAGAGACCCAGTACTTC
few,TRBJ1-5,TRBV28,-,CASSSTYQPQHF,TGTGCCAGCAGTTCCACCTATCAGCCCCAGCATTTT
few,TRBJ2-5,TRBV4-1,-,CASSRFYTSQETQYF,TGCGCCAGCAGCCGCTTTTACACCTCACAAGAGACCCAGTACTTC
-,TRBJ2-2,TRBV9,-,CASSVLGSPGELFF,TGTGCCAGCAGCGTTCTCGGGTCCCCCGGGGAGCTGTTTTTT
many,TRBJ2-3,TRBV15,-,CATSTRHGNTDTQYF,TGTGCCACCAGCACTAGACACGGAAACACAGATACGCAGTATTTT
many,TRBJ2-2,TRBV6-6,-,CASRRLGGELFF,TGTGCCAGCAGACGATTGGGCGGGGAGCTGTTTTTT
-,TRBJ2-1,TRBV20-1,TRBD2,CSASYPSGDNEQFF,TGCAGTGCTAGCTATCCTAGCGGGGACAATGAGCAGTTCTTC
-,TRBJ2-1,TRBV15,-,CATSRLDVQQFF,TGTGCCACCAGCAGACTAGACGTTCAGCAGTTCTTC
-,TRBJ1-6,TRBV3-1,-,CASSQRFSSPLHF,TGTGCCAGCAGCCAAAGGTTTTCTTCACCCCTCCACTTT
few,TRBJ1-1,TRBV12-3/TRBV12-4,TRBD1,CASSTAQGINEAFF,TGTGCCAGCTCAACGGCACAGGGGATAAATGAAGCTTTCTTT
-,TRBJ1-1,TRBV7-9,TRBD1,CASSHTRRTGVNTEASF,TGTGCCAGCAGCCACACCAGGCGGACAGGGGTGAACACTGAAGCTTCCTTT
few,TRBJ2-3,TRBV20-1,-,CSARDQIGELARTDTQYF,TGCAGTGCTAGAGATCAGATAGGGGAACTAGCCCGGACAGATACGCAGTATTTT
-,TRBJ1-2,TRBV3-1,-,CASSQTGSGGYTF,TGTGCCAGCAGCCAAACAGGATCAGGCGGCTACACCTTC